These T cell receptor beta chains were read from a single sample in a study of blood T cell repertoires in COVID-19. Method: immunoSEQ multiplex PCR; TCRdb's copy keeps in-frame clones and lacks some. This sample has approximately 88,000 clones; 80% occur once, and the top ten carry roughly 19%. The source material was peripheral blood. Receptors originate from a woman of 80 years or more with acute or convalescent COVID-19. CDR3s include the opening cysteine and the closing phenylalanine or tryptophan.

V gene	CDR3 protein
TRBV6-5	CASSYFQVNTEAFF
TRBV3-1/TRBV3-2	CASSRDQGDQPQHF
TRBV5-6	CASSLVVDTQYF
TRBV3-1/TRBV3-2	CASSHLDANYGYTF
TRBV19	CASNPLTSGAVTGELFF
TRBV30	CAWSPGAGTAQYF
TRBV6-5	CASEPSGGPADTQYF
TRBV6-5	CASRGTGAGNYGYTF
TRBV11-3	CASSPTGAYNEQFF
TRBV5-1	CASSLEAGGITGELFF
TRBV7-8	CASSPLAVRRGEKLFF
TRBV5-1	CASSVGLSQSTDTQYF
TRBV7-3	CASSPTSHYEQYF
TRBV19	CASRLQGAGQPQHF
TRBV19	CASSIPNRDNRGYTF
TRBV11-3	CASSFRDNTGELFF
TRBV7-9	CASSLYPDRDRYGYTF
TRBV2	CASSAGNQPQHF
TRBV30	CAWSLGTSGGAGDTQYF
TRBV24-1	CATSGPPGAGLAGYNEQFF
TRBV9	CASSVDGSRAGYGYTF
TRBV25-1	CASSDPPLVTEQFF